The entry that follows covers one T cell receptor (beta chain) sequence. The antigen it recognizes is unknown. No qualities accompany the bases; no much larger clone lies one base away. The immunoSEQ Assay, a bias-controlled multiplex PCR, was used to amplify TCRbeta CDR3 regions from genomic DNA. The original methods were these. The number of nucleated cells in each sample was estimated by amplification of reference gene primers within the assay. To quantify the absolute abundance of each unique TCRbeta CDR3 rearrangement, sequence reads were collapsed and filtered. Productive Simpson clonality was computed per sample as the square root of Simpson's diversity index over productive rearrangements. The clones in this table, taken by TCRdb from immuneACCESS, are in-frame only. Not every clone is retained; where verified, under half of the shortfall comes from an unresolved V gene, and the cause of the rest is unknown. V, J and clone size are taken as reported in that table, and D and trimming were inferred from the DNA itself. The sample profile shows roughly 100,000 clones; around 88% of them were found once. 3% to 3.5% of the sample lies in the top ten.

The V and J ends are trimmed by 0 bases and 2 bases, leaving 5 bases between them. In the germline V gene, CDR1 corresponds to SGHRS and CDR2 to YFSETQ. Spanning cysteine to phenylalanine, the CDR3 consists of 14 amino acids. Of all the DNA, just the CDR3 is kept, 42 bases in frame from base 1. This specimen belongs to a study of blood T cell repertoires in COVID-19 (dated by TCRdb to about 2020). Background on the whole study: Samples from collaborators originated in the United States, Italy and Spain and spanned both the acute and convalescent phases of COVID-19. Nearly every sample came with metadata listing a de-identified subject ID, COVID-19 status, age in years and sex. A freely available public database, intended as a resource for researchers studying the immune response to SARS-CoV-2, is where the repertoires were released. Where available, HLA class I and class II types were taken from metadata supplied by the sample provider and were not determined by assay-based typing. Samples were obtained from the ongoing ImmuneRACE study (first 160 participants) and from 950 to 1,500 subjects provided by 6 global collaborators. The dataset comprised deeply sampled blood TCRbeta repertoires from subjects exposed to, actively infected with, or recovered from COVID-19. The prospective study material was composed of cDNA or gDNA derived from T cells, B-cell-depleted T cells, or PBMCs.

Each collaborating institution followed its own protocols to collect whole blood in K2EDTA tubes. Collaborator samples were shipped for TCRbeta analysis as frozen whole blood, isolated PBMCs, or DNA extracted from either sample type. The paper's findings and limits, for the study overall: The quantity of clinical and demographic metadata differed by source and by participant and was supplied without curation.

The sequenced material came from peripheral blood. The chain couples TRBV5-1 to TRBJ2-2; a confident D gene designation cannot be given. The receptor's source is a human donor in a cohort sampled during active COVID-19. The nucleotide sequence is given as TGCGCCAGCAGCTTGGCCCTAAACACCGGGGAGCTGTTTTTT. This is translated as CASSLALNTGELFF.